This TCR beta chain was observed in a study of blood T cell repertoires in COVID-19. Study context: Some COVID-19 samples were acute and others convalescent; all came from the United States, Italy and Spain. Sources were T cells, B-cell-depleted T cells, or PBMCs; the material itself was cDNA or gDNA.

As processed by the authors: Reference gene primer amplification yielded estimated nucleated cell counts. The protocol was immunoSEQ multiplex PCR, while the TCRdb copy is restricted to in-frame clones and leaves out a portion. That table is the source of V, J and clone size, and D and trimming were worked out from the DNA. The sample shows about 220,000 clones, roughly 84% of them seen only once. The CDR3 sequence is 16 residues long. From germline, CDR1 is SGHDN and CDR2 FVKESK. V shed 8 bases, J shed 2 bases, and the junction held 3 bases outside the gene matches. Sequences were obtained from peripheral blood. The receptor comes from a man aged 50 to 59 who had recovered from COVID-19. The chain combines TRBV14 with TRBJ2-6, with 13 nucleotides matching TRBD2. The CDR3 sequence: CASSGLAGAGANVLTF. The CDR3 DNA sequence: TGTGCCAGCTCCGGACTAGCGGGAGCTGGGGCCAACGTCCTGACTTTC.